The 5 T cell receptor beta chains presented below share a single source sample, sequenced in a study of T cells in localized non-small cell lung cancer (dated by TCRdb to about 2020). Libraries were made using the immunoSEQ multiplex PCR assay. What TCRdb holds here is the immuneACCESS table cut down to in-frame rearrangements. Part of the clones is not present; checked against another copy, under half of the missing clones reflect an unresolved V gene, and the others are unexplained. The sample table contains under 2,000 clones; only one count was recorded for 20% to 25% of them. In total, the top ten clones hold 15% to 20% of the sample. Specimen: normal lung tissue next to the tumor, collected before any cancer treatment. These receptor sequences come from a female donor of 60 years or more with stage I squamous cell lung carcinoma.

Sample share makes this clone medium-sized. V gene TRBV9 combines with J gene TRBJ2-7; 10 nucleotides agree with TRBD1. CDR1 is SGDLS and CDR2 is YYNGEE in the germline V gene. CDR3 size: 14 residues. J was trimmed by 3 bases and V by 4 bases; bases with no gene match: 4. In DNA, the CDR3 is TGTGCCAGCAGCTCGAGGGACAGGGGCTACGAGCAGTACTTC. Translation: CASSSRDRGYEQYF.

This clone is termed medium-sized. The chain employs TRBV11-3 and TRBJ1-6; D possibly corresponds to TRBD1 (6 bases). Germline values: CDR1 SGHNT, CDR2 YENEEA. Trimming removed 3 bases at V and 7 bases at J, with 19 bases between. The CDR3 sequence is 17 residues long. In DNA, the CDR3 is TGTGCCAGCAGCTTTAGTGGCAGGGGATCGAGAAATTCACCCCTCCACTTT. This encodes CASSFSGRGSRNSPLHF. Looking up the rest from reference TRBV11-3 and TRBJ1-6 gives the full variable domain: EAGVVQSPRYKIIEKKQPVAFWCNPISGHNTLYWYLQNLGQGPELLIRYENEEAVDDSQLPKDRFSAERLKGVDSTLKIQPAELGDSAVYLCASSFSGRGSRNSPLHFGNGTRLTVT.

This chain uses TRBV5-1 with TRBJ1-3; TRBD1 aligns across 7 bases. V lost 0 bases and J lost 2; bases outside the gene matches: 2. This CDR3 has 15 amino acids. Germline CDR1 reads SGHRS; CDR2 reads YFSETQ. CDR3 nucleotide sequence: TGCGCCAGCAGCTTGGAAACAGGGGCTGGAAACACCATATATTTT. Protein product: CASSLETGAGNTIYF.

By frequency in the sample, this clone is large. The chain joins TRBV6-8 to TRBJ1-4; possible D gene TRBD1, 6 bases. This CDR3 region has 17 residues. The V end lost 4 bases, the J end lost 0 bases, and 15 bases lay between the germline ends. CDR1 and CDR2 from the germline V gene are MNHGY and SAAAGT. The DNA of the CDR3 is TGTGCCAGCAGTTCTAGGACAGATGGACCAACTAATGAAAAACTGTTTTTT. Protein sequence: CASSSRTDGPTNEKLFF.

This sequence joins TRBV19 and TRBJ2-2, with D possibly being TRBD1 or TRBD2 (5 bases each). From germline, CDR1 is LNHDA and CDR2 SQIVND (reference sequence). V was pared by 4 bases and J by 1 base, with 13 bases between. The CDR3 is 16 residues long. Here the CDR3 reads CASSTGRDGNTGELFF. The CDR3 DNA reads as TGTGCCAGTAGTACGGGCCGGGACGGGAACACCGGGGAGCTGTTTTTT.